The 27 T cell receptor beta chains reported below all come from one sample, sequenced in a study of shared clonotypes between healthy human individuals. Assay: immunoSEQ multiplex PCR; the TCRdb copy retains only in-frame clones and omits some. The profile covers over a million clones, with 78% appearing a single time and 0.6% to 0.75% taken by the ten largest. Sequencing was carried out using memory CD4+ T cells from PBMCs. The subset: CD45RA-negative fraction. The origin of the receptors is a young man in good health. Some clones in this sample may be carry-over from other donors' samples.

The chain uses TRBV11-3 and TRBJ2-3; D is ambiguous. V gave up 5 bases and J gave up 2 bases, with 11 bases separating them. The CDR3 contains 14 residues. Germline loops: CDR1 SGHNT, CDR2 YENEEA. CDR3 protein: CASSHGPNTDTQYF. DNA of the CDR3: TGTGCCAGCAGCCACGGGCCTAACACAGATACGCAGTATTTT.

The chain carries TRBV28 and TRBJ2-3, with D perhaps TRBD1 (5 bases). The ends were cut back, 8 bases at V and 4 bases at J, with 16 bases in the middle. CDR3 length: 14 amino acids. Per the germline V gene, CDR1 is MDHEN and CDR2 is SYDVKM. The CDR3: CASSKSQGPDTQYF. In nucleotides, the CDR3 is TGTGCCAGCTCTAAGTCCCAGGGCCCAGATACGCAGTATTTT. Full variable domain (rest looked up from reference TRBV28 and TRBJ2-3): DVKVTQSSRYLVKRTGEKVFLECVQDMDHENMFWYRQDPGLGLRLIYFSYDVKMKEKGDIPEGYSVSREKKERFSLILESASTNQTSMYLCASSKSQGPDTQYFGPGTRLTVL.

This chain joins TRBV4-1 and TRBJ1-3, with D possibly matching TRBD1 (6 bases). V lost 4 bases to trimming and J lost 4 bases, with 17 bases between them. The CDR3 contains 16 residues. Germline-derived CDR1 and CDR2 are MGHRA and YSYEKL. The CDR3 is CASSPHRGPEGNTIYF. CDR3 nucleotides: TGCGCCAGCAGCCCTCACCGGGGGCCGGAGGGAAACACCATATATTTT.

This clone has a handful of counts. V gene TRBV7-8 combines with J gene TRBJ2-2; 10 nucleotides match TRBD1. The CDR3 contains 15 residues. V was pared by 3 bases and J by 5 bases, with 3 bases of the junction left unmatched. Germline V gene data show CDR1 as SGHVS and CDR2 as FQNEAQ. The CDR3 DNA sequence: TGTGCCAGCAGCTTCCGGACAGGGGGAACCGGGGAGCTGTTTTTT. Its protein product is CASSFRTGGTGELFF.

This clone was counted only a few times. The V and J genes are TRBV7-8 and TRBJ2-1; D is ambiguous. This CDR3 spans 13 amino acids. Trimming removed 1 base at V and 4 bases at J, with 5 bases between. Germline V lookup: CDR1 SGHVS, CDR2 FQNEAQ. The CDR3 coding sequence is TGTGCCAGCAGCTTAGGGACGTACAATGAGCAGTTCTTC. Residues: CASSLGTYNEQFF.

The chain is built from TRBV7-2 and TRBJ2-3; TRBD1 might be the D (6 bases). The germline V gene encodes CDR1 SGHTA and CDR2 FQGNSA. V lost 3 bases and J 1 base, leaving 11 bases between the germline ends. This CDR3 is built from 15 residues. The CDR3 coding sequence is TGTGCCAGCAGCTTCACGGGACACGGCACAGATACGCAGTATTTT. It is translated as CASSFTGHGTDTQYF.

The chain recombines TRBV11-3 with TRBJ2-2; TRBD1 is a possible D gene (5 bases). The CDR3 contains 16 residues. The germline V gene has CDR1 SGHNT and CDR2 YENEEA. Between the trimmed V and J ends, which lost 5 bases and 0 bases, there was a span of 13 bases. This CDR3 reads CASSLRGQANTGELFF. The CDR3 DNA follows: TGTGCCAGCAGCCTTCGCGGACAAGCGAACACCGGGGAGCTGTTTTTT.

About this clone itself: Germline and junction disagree at one end, which may indicate a read error. The chain uses TRBV27 and TRBJ1-2; D is possibly TRBD1 (5 bases). Germline V gene sequence: CDR1 MNHEY, CDR2 SMNVEV (reference sequence). The CDR3 is 17 residues long. The DNA of the CDR3 is TGTGCCAGCAGTTTATCGACTACAGGATCCCAGTTCAATGGCCACACCTTC. It yields the protein CASSLSTTGSQFNGHTF.

This clone was seen a single time. The chain couples TRBV5-4 to TRBJ1-4; 8 positions agree with TRBD1. Germline V CDR1 and CDR2: SGHNT, YYREEE (reference sequence). With 3 bases clipped from V and 7 bases from J, the junction kept 5 bases outside the gene matches. CDR3 size: 14 residues. CDR3 sequence reads: CASSSGGRIEKLFF. CDR3 nucleotides: TGTGCCAGCAGCTCAGGGGGCCGAATTGAAAAACTGTTTTTT. Together with reference TRBV5-4 and TRBJ1-4, the CDR3 gives the full variable domain: ETGVTQSPTHLIKTRGQQVTLRCSSQSGHNTVSWYQQALGQGPQFIFQYYREEENGRGNFPPRFSGLQFPNYSSELNVNALELDDSALYLCASSSGGRIEKLFFGSGTQLSVL.

The rearrangement links TRBV7-3 to TRBJ2-7, with D perhaps assigned TRBD1 or TRBD2 (5 bases each). Trimming pared 5 bases from V and 4 bases from J, leaving 18 bases between. Per the germline V gene, CDR1 is SGHTA and CDR2 is FQGTGA. This CDR3 comprises 15 residues. This CDR3 is CASSPNGGEAYEQYF. The CDR3 nucleotides read TGTGCCAGCAGCCCAAATGGGGGAGAGGCGTACGAGCAGTACTTC.

With respect to this clone: A much larger clone differs from this one at a single base, so this may be a read error. Here the CDR3 DNA reads TGTGCCAGCAGCTTAATTTACACTGAAGCTTTCTTT. Amino acids: CASSLIYTEAFF. J is TRBJ1-1 and V is TRBV11-2; D uncertain. The length of the CDR3 is 12 residues. The ends were cut back, 2 bases at V and 3 bases at J, with 4 bases in the middle. Germline V gene lookup returns CDR1 SGHAT and CDR2 FQNNGV.

The CDR3 spells CASSFELWGANYGYTF. DNA of the CDR3: TGTGCCAGCAGCTTTGAACTGTGGGGTGCTAACTATGGCTACACCTTC. This chain joins TRBV5-5 and TRBJ1-2; no firm D call. With 2 bases removed from V and 0 bases from J, the gap between germline ends came to 14 bases. The CDR3 has 16 residues. CDR1 is SGHKS and CDR2 is YYEKEE in the germline V gene (reference sequence).

The V and J genes are TRBV2 and TRBJ2-7; possibly TRBD2 for D (5 bases). Germline CDR1 is SNHLY and CDR2 is FYNNEI. V was cut by 3 bases and J by 0 bases, with 12 bases left in between. The length of the CDR3 is 15 residues. The CDR3 loop is CASSESGNTSYEQYF. CDR3 bases: TGTGCCAGCAGTGAGAGCGGAAATACCTCCTACGAGCAGTACTTC.

This clone was seen only once. The J gene is TRBJ1-3, the V gene TRBV30; a possible D gene is TRBD1 (6 bases). V gave up 3 bases and J gave up 5 bases, with 23 bases separating them. The CDR3 has 17 amino acids. Germline CDR1 reads GTSNPN; CDR2 reads SVGIG (reference sequence). The CDR3 is CAWRWGGGQGGRNTIYF. The DNA for the CDR3 is TGTGCCTGGAGATGGGGGGGCGGCCAGGGTGGTAGAAACACCATATATTTT.

Concerning this clone itself: The sample has other DNA sequences that encode this CDR3 too. The chain uses TRBV18 and TRBJ1-5; a possible D gene is TRBD1 (5 bases). V was cut by 3 bases and J by 6 bases, with 9 bases left in between. This CDR3 contains 13 residues. CDR1 KGHSH and CDR2 LQKENI come from the germline V gene. CDR3 DNA: TGTGCCAGCTCACCGGGGGTGGGTCAGCCCCAGCATTTT. Protein product: CASSPGVGQPQHF.

Many counts were recorded for this clone. The J gene is TRBJ2-7, the V gene TRBV4-3; D unclear. The CDR3 totals 15 residues. The germline V and J ends were trimmed by 0 bases and 1 base, with 10 bases remaining between them. The germline gives CDR1 LGHNA, CDR2 YSLEER. The CDR3 reads CASSQDQGISYEQYF. CDR3 DNA sequence: TGCGCCAGCAGCCAAGATCAAGGCATTTCCTACGAGCAGTACTTC.

About this clone itself: The same CDR3 is also encoded by other DNA sequences in this sample. CDR3 nucleotides: TGTGCCAGCAGCTCTCAGGGGGCGGCGAACACCGGGGAGCTGTTTTTT. Its translation: CASSSQGAANTGELFF. The chain has TRBV7-2 and TRBJ2-2; 8 bases line up with TRBD1. In germline, CDR1 is SGHTA, CDR2 FQGNSA. Trimming cost V 4 bases and J 0 bases; bases outside gene matches: 4. The CDR3 has 16 residues.

V and J are TRBV7-9 and TRBJ2-5; D possibly corresponds to TRBD1 (6 bases). The CDR3 is 16 residues long. The germline CDR1 and CDR2 sequences are SEHNR and FQNEAQ (reference sequence). Trimming took off 4 bases at V and 5 bases at J, with 20 bases between the two ends. The CDR3 protein is CASSSTVFGTIETQYF. In DNA form, the CDR3 reads TGTGCCAGCAGCTCGACAGTGTTCGGGACAATCGAGACCCAGTACTTC.

The chain links TRBV9 to TRBJ2-2; 8 bases fit TRBD2. The length of the CDR3 is 16 residues. Germline values: CDR1 SGDLS, CDR2 YYNGEE. Trimming removed 3 bases from V and 7 bases from J; junction bases left unmatched: 11. Here the CDR3 reads CASSELQREQFGELFF. CDR3 DNA sequence: TGTGCCAGCAGCGAACTTCAGCGGGAGCAATTCGGGGAGCTGTTTTTT.

As to this clone: The identical CDR3 is also encoded by other nucleotide sequences in the sample. The gene calls are TRBV28 and TRBJ2-2; D is undetermined. V lost 5 bases, J lost 3 bases, and 7 bases lay in between. The germline CDR1 and CDR2 sequences are MDHEN and SYDVKM. This CDR3 comprises 13 residues. The CDR3 region is CASSPEDTGELFF. CDR3 in DNA: TGTGCCAGCAGTCCAGAGGACACCGGGGAGCTGTTTTTT.

The rearrangement joins TRBV5-8 to TRBJ1-1; D is unclear. This CDR3 is built from 14 residues. Looked up from germline, CDR1 is SGHTS and CDR2 is YDEGEE. V was cut by 0 bases and J by 5 bases, with 11 bases left in between. CDR3 nucleotides: TGTGCCAGCAGCTTGGGACACCGCGGGACTGAAGCTTTCTTT. Its translation: CASSLGHRGTEAFF.

Written as DNA, the CDR3 is TGTGCCAGCAGTGCCAGGGGGCGAGGGGGGAATCAGCCCCAGCATTTT. Translating it yields CASSARGRGGNQPQHF. The chain is built from TRBV6-1 and TRBJ1-5, with TRBD1 matching 8 bases. The CDR3 is made up of 16 amino acids. V lost 4 bases to trimming and J lost 4 bases; unmatched junction nucleotides: 9. Germline values: CDR1 MNHNS, CDR2 SASEGT.

The CDR3: CASSQVAGDQPQHF. CDR3 nucleotides: TGCGCCAGCAGCCAAGTGGCAGGGGACCAGCCCCAGCATTTT. The J gene is TRBJ1-5, the V gene TRBV4-3; a possible D gene is TRBD1 (6 bases). Germline loops: CDR1 LGHNA, CDR2 YSLEER. This CDR3 is built from 14 residues. Trimming left V 1 base short and J 7 bases short, with 11 bases between.

This clone was seen just once. The same CDR3 is also encoded by other DNA sequences in this sample. V gene TRBV28 combines with J gene TRBJ2-7; D perhaps matches TRBD1 (6 bases). Germline V gene sequence: CDR1 MDHEN, CDR2 SYDVKM. V lost 7 bases and J lost 4, with 8 bases in between. There are 11 residues in the CDR3. CDR3 residues: CASKGGYEQYF. For the CDR3, the DNA is TGTGCCAGCAAAGGGGGATACGAGCAGTACTTC. Variable domain in full (rest from reference TRBV28 and TRBJ2-7): DVKVTQSSRYLVKRTGEKVFLECVQDMDHENMFWYRQDPGLGLRLIYFSYDVKMKEKGDIPEGYSVSREKKERFSLILESASTNQTSMYLCASKGGYEQYFGPGTRLTVT.

This clone was recorded only once. The sample carries other DNA sequences with the same CDR3. This chain connects TRBV2 to TRBJ2-2; D not resolved. The V gene's germline CDR1 is SNHLY and CDR2 FYNNEI. V was shortened by 6 bases and J by 1 base, with 6 bases between the two germline ends. This CDR3 has 13 amino acids. The DNA for the CDR3 is TGTGCCAGCAGCAGAGAGAACACCGGGGAGCTGTTTTTT. This encodes CASSRENTGELFF.

The V call is TRBV5-1, the J call TRBJ1-2; D may be TRBD1 (6 bases). Germline CDR1 reads SGHRS; CDR2 reads YFSETQ. CDR3 length equals 16 residues. V lost 0 bases to trimming and J lost 4 bases, with 16 bases between them. The CDR3 bases are TGCGCCAGCAGCTTGGGGGGACACGGGAGCGCCTATGGCTACACCTTC. The encoded protein is CASSLGGHGSAYGYTF.

The rearrangement uses TRBV28 and TRBJ2-1; D call uncertain. This CDR3 has 13 residues. The germline gives CDR1 MDHEN, CDR2 SYDVKM. Trimming removed 6 bases at V and 4 bases at J, with 10 bases between. CDR3 amino acids: CASSLDVYNEQFF. In DNA, the CDR3 is TGTGCCAGCAGCTTAGACGTTTACAATGAGCAGTTCTTC.